A single sample is the source of the 26 T cell receptor beta chains below, sequenced in a study of CD8+ T cells in alopecia areata (dated by TCRdb to the late 2010s). Interpreted using the paper, the time point label stands for: less than five weeks on oral tofacitinib. The sample's treatment or condition, from its label and the paper: oral pan-JAK inhibitor, 5-10 mg twice daily. Library preparation was by the immunoSEQ multiplex PCR assay. To provide template for TCR sequencing, every sample had RNA extracted and reverse transcribed into cDNA. Here the immuneACCESS table is served through TCRdb, limited to in-frame sequences with V and J called. Missing clones are a known gap in these copies; in checked studies unresolved V genes cover under half, and the rest lacks a known reason. Here the sample has some 130,000 clones; 45% to 60% occur a single time. Of the sample, approximately 15% is held by the ten largest clones.

This material consisted of CD8+ T cells sorted from blood, taken at week 4, from a patient treated with tofacitinib. Receptor source: a human donor with alopecia areata.

V and J are TRBV9 and TRBJ1-1; 7 positions match TRBD1. The CDR3 is made up of 15 amino acids. The V segment lost 4 bases and the J segment 7 bases; nucleotides outside the gene matches: 13. CDR1 is SGDLS, CDR2 YYNGEE, per germline. In DNA, the CDR3 is TGTGCCAGCAGCAAAACTAACAGGGGCGGGAATGAAGCTTTCTTT. Translated, it gives CASSKTNRGGNEAFF.

The V call is TRBV6-6, the J call TRBJ2-7; 7 nucleotides match TRBD1. Per the germline V gene, CDR1 is MNHNY and CDR2 is SVGAGI (reference sequence). V was clipped by 4 bases and J by 5 bases; unmatched bases: 11. This CDR3 is 15 amino acids long. Here the CDR3 reads CASSSPLDRIDEQYF. In nucleotides, the CDR3 is TGTGCCAGCAGTTCTCCGCTGGACAGGATCGACGAGCAGTACTTC.

CDR3 residues: CVSPYEQYF. Here the CDR3 DNA reads TGCGTTTCCCCTTACGAGCAGTACTTC. The V call is TRBV29-1, the J call TRBJ2-7; D is ambiguous. There are 9 residues in the CDR3. CDR1 is SQVTM and CDR2 is ANQGSEA in the germline V gene.

This chain connects TRBV27 to TRBJ1-4, with 9 bases fitting TRBD1. Losses at the gene ends were 5 bases for V and 6 bases for J; bases not matched to a gene: 10. CDR1 is MNHEY and CDR2 is SMNVEV in the germline V gene (reference sequence). The CDR3 sequence is 16 residues long. The CDR3 loop is CASSPWTGEGYEKLFF. DNA of the CDR3: TGTGCCAGCAGTCCGTGGACAGGGGAGGGATATGAAAAACTGTTTTTT. The variable domain in full, with the rest retrieved from reference TRBV27 and TRBJ1-4, is EAQVTQNPRYLITVTGKKLTVTCSQNMNHEYMSWYRQDPGLGLRQIYYSMNVEVTDKGDVPEGYKVSRKEKRNFPLILESPSPNQTSLYFCASSPWTGEGYEKLFFGSGTQLSVL.

This clone was detected only a few times. V usage is TRBV20-1 and J usage is TRBJ1-2; D is ambiguous. Germline V gene sequence: CDR1 DFQATT, CDR2 SNEGSKA (reference sequence). The CDR3 runs 9 residues. Here the CDR3 reads CRARSGYTF. In DNA, the CDR3 is TGCAGGGCGCGCTCTGGCTACACCTTC.

This chain joins TRBV5-4 and TRBJ1-2; weak D call: TRBD1 (5 bases). Germline V gene lookup returns CDR1 SGHNT and CDR2 YYREEE (reference sequence). The CDR3 runs to 13 residues. V was trimmed by 4 bases and J by 6 bases, leaving 13 bases between them. The CDR3 protein is CASSPWGYDGYTF. The DNA for the CDR3 is TGTGCCAGCAGCCCCTGGGGGTACGATGGCTACACCTTC.

The chain has TRBV13 and TRBJ2-7; TRBD2 matches 7 bases. V gave up 5 bases and J gave up 2 bases; unmatched junction bases: 6. Germline values: CDR1 PRHDT, CDR2 FYEKMQ (reference sequence). The CDR3 is made up of 14 amino acids. Here the CDR3 reads CASSTGLQTYEQYF. Here the CDR3 DNA reads TGTGCCAGCAGCACGGGACTACAGACCTACGAGCAGTACTTC. The complete variable domain, with remaining parts taken from reference TRBV13 and TRBJ2-7, reads AAGVIQSPRHLIKEKRETATLKCYPIPRHDTVYWYQQGPGQDPQFLISFYEKMQSDKGSIPDRFSAQQFSDYHSELNMSSLELGDSALYFCASSTGLQTYEQYFGPGTRLTVT.

V gene TRBV2 combines with J gene TRBJ2-2; D not certain. V shed 2 bases and J shed 0 bases, with 10 bases lying between them. From germline, CDR1 is SNHLY and CDR2 FYNNEI. The CDR3 runs 16 residues. The CDR3 protein is CASSERAGPNTGELFF. CDR3 nucleotide sequence: TGTGCCAGCAGTGAACGTGCAGGTCCGAACACCGGGGAGCTGTTTTTT.

The chain links TRBV5-1 to TRBJ1-1; TRBD1 might be the D (6 bases). Trimming stripped 3 bases from V and 5 bases from J, with 17 bases between. CDR3 length: 15 residues. Per germline, CDR1 SGHRS and CDR2 YFSETQ. Here the CDR3 DNA reads TGCGCCAGCAGCTCCCGGGGACACCCGAGGACTGAAGCTTTCTTT. Protein product: CASSSRGHPRTEAFF.

The genes are TRBV29-1 and TRBJ2-1; 7 bases align to TRBD2. Germline V gives CDR1 SQVTM, CDR2 ANQGSEA. V dropped 2 bases and J dropped 4; count of bases not matched to a gene: 14. The CDR3 consists of 17 residues. The CDR3 sequence is CSVEWFSFGGGYNEQFF. The CDR3 region has the DNA TGCAGCGTTGAATGGTTTAGTTTTGGGGGGGGATACAATGAGCAGTTCTTC.

The chain is built from TRBV2 and TRBJ1-1; D is undetermined. The CDR3 has 13 amino acids. V shed 2 bases and J shed 1 base, with 5 bases lying between them. Germline-derived CDR1 and CDR2 are SNHLY and FYNNEI. CDR3 amino acids: CASSEWANTEAFF. In nucleotides, the CDR3 is TGTGCCAGCAGTGAATGGGCGAACACTGAAGCTTTCTTT.

This chain connects TRBV29-1 to TRBJ2-7; D remains unclear. The CDR3 spans 12 residues. CDR1 is SQVTM and CDR2 is ANQGSEA in the germline V gene. V lost 6 bases to trimming and J lost 6 bases, with 15 bases between them. The CDR3 region is CSVHDLALEQYF. CDR3 coding DNA: TGCAGCGTCCACGACTTAGCTCTCGAGCAGTACTTC.

This clone was detected only a few times. V is TRBV9 and J is TRBJ1-2; D unclear. The ends were cut back, 0 bases at V and 6 bases at J, with 6 bases in the middle. The CDR3 runs 12 residues. Germline V gives CDR1 SGDLS, CDR2 YYNGEE. CDR3 amino acids: CASSVGSNGYTF. Written as DNA, the CDR3 is TGTGCCAGCAGCGTAGGATCTAATGGCTACACCTTC. The variable domain in full, completed from reference TRBV9 and TRBJ1-2, reads DSGVTQTPKHLITATGQRVTLRCSPRSGDLSVYWYQQSLDQGLQFLIQYYNGEERAKGNILERFSAQQFPDLHSELNLSSLELGDSALYFCASSVGSNGYTFGSGTRLTVV.

V is TRBV27 and J is TRBJ2-3; D ambiguous. Germline lookup yields CDR1 MNHEY and CDR2 SMNVEV (reference sequence). The CDR3 extends over 14 amino acids. V shed 5 bases and J shed 6 bases, with 15 bases lying between them. CDR3: CASSPWTAHDTQYF. The CDR3 region has the DNA TGTGCCAGCAGTCCGTGGACCGCACACGATACGCAGTATTTT.

This chain uses TRBV2 with TRBJ1-5; no definite D call. The CDR3 sequence is 15 residues long. Germline CDR1 is SNHLY and CDR2 is FYNNEI. With 0 bases removed from V and 3 bases from J, the gap between germline ends came to 9 bases. The CDR3 region has the DNA TGTGCCAGCAGTGAAGCAACTGATGTCAATCAGCCCCAGCATTTT. Translating it yields CASSEATDVNQPQHF. The variable domain in full, completed from reference TRBV2 and TRBJ1-5, reads EPEVTQTPSHQVTQMGQEVILRCVPISNHLYFYWYRQILGQKVEFLVSFYNNEISEKSEIFDDQFSVERPDGSNFTLKIRSTKLEDSAMYFCASSEATDVNQPQHFGDGTRLSIL.

The chain combines TRBV27 with TRBJ2-7; D may be TRBD1 (5 bases). V lost 3 bases and J lost 2, with 8 bases in between. Germline V gene data show CDR1 as MNHEY and CDR2 as SMNVEV (reference sequence). This CDR3 has 13 residues. CDR3 coding DNA: TGTGCCAGCAGTTTCGGACAAACCTACGAGCAGTACTTC. It yields the protein CASSFGQTYEQYF.

V gene TRBV19 combines with J gene TRBJ2-7, with D possibly being TRBD1 (5 bases). This CDR3 is built from 11 residues. Trimming shortened V by 10 bases and J by 1 base, and 8 bases separated the two germline ends. The germline gives CDR1 LNHDA, CDR2 SQIVND (reference sequence). CDR3 sequence: CATRQSYEQYF. CDR3 sequence (DNA): TGTGCCACCAGACAGTCCTACGAGCAGTACTTC.

The chain uses TRBV30 and TRBJ2-2, with TRBD2 identical over 7 bases. The trim removed 4 bases at V and 6 bases at J, leaving 2 bases unmatched. Germline lookup yields CDR1 GTSNPN and CDR2 SVGIG (reference sequence). This CDR3 has 12 amino acids. As DNA, the CDR3 is TGTGCCTGGACGGGGGGACCCGGGGAGCTGTTTTTT. This codes for CAWTGGPGELFF.

V usage is TRBV7-8 and J usage is TRBJ2-6; D not resolved. From germline, CDR1 is SGHVS and CDR2 FQNEAQ. There are 17 residues in the CDR3. V lost 1 base and J lost 0, with 10 bases in between. The CDR3 nucleotides read TGTGCCAGCAGCTTAGACAGATTCCCCTCTGGGGCCAACGTCCTGACTTTC. It encodes CASSLDRFPSGANVLTF.

The chain employs TRBV13 and TRBJ2-2, with D possibly matching TRBD1 (6 bases). CDR3 length: 15 amino acids. Germline V lookup: CDR1 PRHDT, CDR2 FYEKMQ (reference sequence). With 5 bases removed from V and 0 bases from J, the gap between germline ends came to 10 bases. CDR3 nucleotide sequence: TGTGCCAGCAGCGCCCGGACAGCGAACACCGGGGAGCTGTTTTTT. The encoded protein is CASSARTANTGELFF.

Details on this clone: One end of the junction does not line up with germline, which may come from a read error. This chain uses TRBV7-7 with TRBJ1-1; D is perhaps TRBD1 (5 bases). The CDR3 runs 13 residues. The germline gives CDR1 SSHAT, CDR2 FNYEAQ (reference sequence). The CDR3 DNA reads as TGTGCTAGCAGCTATGGCAGGGACACTGAAGCTTTCTTT. Amino acids: CASSYGRDTEAFF.

The rearrangement links TRBV9 to TRBJ1-5; 7 nucleotides match TRBD1. This CDR3 is 14 amino acids long. Trimming removed 0 bases from V and 7 bases from J; junction bases left unmatched: 4. Germline V gene data show CDR1 as SGDLS and CDR2 as YYNGEE. The CDR3 here is CASSVAGGDQPQHF. DNA of the CDR3: TGTGCCAGCAGCGTAGCAGGGGGAGACCAGCCCCAGCATTTT.

This sequence joins TRBV9 and TRBJ1-1; 7 bases are a match to TRBD1. V shed 0 bases, J shed 6 bases, and the junction held 5 bases outside the gene matches. The CDR3 runs 14 residues. Germline CDR1 and CDR2: SGDLS and YYNGEE. DNA for the CDR3: TGTGCCAGCAGCGTAGGAAGGGGGCAGTCTGAAGCTTTCTTT. This codes for CASSVGRGQSEAFF.

This chain joins TRBV11-2 and TRBJ1-1; D is perhaps TRBD1 (6 bases). V lost 0 bases, J lost 6 bases, and 8 bases lay in between. CDR1 is SGHAT and CDR2 is FQNNGV in the germline V gene. The CDR3 is 13 amino acids. CDR3 DNA: TGTGCCAGCAGCTTAGAGGGGGCCGCTGAAGCTTTCTTT. This codes for CASSLEGAAEAFF. The full variable domain, rest sourced from reference TRBV11-2 and TRBJ1-1, is EAGVAQSPRYKIIEKRQSVAFWCNPISGHATLYWYQQILGQGPKLLIQFQNNGVVDDSQLPKDRFSAERLKGVDSTLKIQPAKLEDSAVYLCASSLEGAAEAFFGQGTRLTVV.

The CDR3 loop is CASSQAGYVTEAFF. The CDR3 nucleotides are TGCGCCAGCAGCCAAGCGGGGTATGTCACTGAAGCTTTCTTT. J is TRBJ1-1 and V is TRBV4-1; D is ambiguous. V lost 1 base, J lost 4 bases, and 10 bases lay in between. The CDR3 has 14 residues. CDR1 and CDR2 from the germline V gene are MGHRA and YSYEKL.

This sequence joins TRBV7-8 and TRBJ2-5; D might be TRBD1 (6 bases). V shed 2 bases and J shed 1 base, with 11 bases lying between them. CDR3 size: 15 residues. Germline lookup yields CDR1 SGHVS and CDR2 FQNEAQ. CDR3 coding DNA: TGTGCCAGCAGCTTAAGACTACAGGGCCAAGAGACCCAGTACTTC. It specifies CASSLRLQGQETQYF.